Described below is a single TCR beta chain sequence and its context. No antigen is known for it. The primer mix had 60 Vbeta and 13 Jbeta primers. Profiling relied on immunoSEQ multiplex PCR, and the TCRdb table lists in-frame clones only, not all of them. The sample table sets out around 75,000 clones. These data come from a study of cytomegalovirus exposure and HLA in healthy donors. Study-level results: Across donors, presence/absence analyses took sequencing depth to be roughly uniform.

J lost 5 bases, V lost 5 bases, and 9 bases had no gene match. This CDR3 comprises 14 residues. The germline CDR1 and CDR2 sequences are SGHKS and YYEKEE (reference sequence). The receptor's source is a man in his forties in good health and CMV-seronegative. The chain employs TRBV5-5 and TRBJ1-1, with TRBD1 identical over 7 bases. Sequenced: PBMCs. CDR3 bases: TGTGCCAGCAGGGAGACAGGGTCAAAAACTGAAGCTTTCTTT. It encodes CASRETGSKTEAFF.